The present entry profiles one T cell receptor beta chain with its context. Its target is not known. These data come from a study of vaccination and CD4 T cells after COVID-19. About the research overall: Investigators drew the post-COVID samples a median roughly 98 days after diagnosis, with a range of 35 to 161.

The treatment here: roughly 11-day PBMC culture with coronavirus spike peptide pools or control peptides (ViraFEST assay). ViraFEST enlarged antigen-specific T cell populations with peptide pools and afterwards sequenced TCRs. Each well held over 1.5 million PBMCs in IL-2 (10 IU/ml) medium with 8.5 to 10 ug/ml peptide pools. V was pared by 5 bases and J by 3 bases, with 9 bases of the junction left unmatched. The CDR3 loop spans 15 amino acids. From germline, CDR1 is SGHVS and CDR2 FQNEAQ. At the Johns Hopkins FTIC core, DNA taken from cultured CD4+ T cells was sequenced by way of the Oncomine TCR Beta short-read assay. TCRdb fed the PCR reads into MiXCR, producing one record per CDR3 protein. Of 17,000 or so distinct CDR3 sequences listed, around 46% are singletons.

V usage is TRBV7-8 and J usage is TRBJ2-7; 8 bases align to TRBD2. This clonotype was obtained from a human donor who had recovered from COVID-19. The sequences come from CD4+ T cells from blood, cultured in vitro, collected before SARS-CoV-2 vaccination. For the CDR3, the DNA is TGTGCCAGCAGCCCACCGACTAGCGCATACTACGAGCAGTACTTC. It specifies CASSPPTSAYYEQYF.